Listed here is a single T cell receptor beta chain. Naivety among CD8 cells was defined by CD45RO negativity and positive CCR7 selection, thereby excluding terminally differentiated effector memory CD45RA+ cells. This entry belongs to a study of shared clonotypes between healthy human individuals. At the level of the study: Per donor, three plates held CD4 naive cells, three held CD4 memory, two held CD8 naive and one held CD8 memory.

This table comes from immunoSEQ multiplex PCR, and its TCRdb copy is limited to in-frame clones, with some not included. The sample holds around 640,000 clones; about 96% are singletons and the top ten take less than 0.13%. The V gene end was trimmed by 0 bases and the J gene end by 5 bases; junction bases not matched to a gene: 3. The CDR3 is 14 amino acids. Germline CDR1 reads MNHEY; CDR2 reads SMNVEV (reference sequence). The chain has TRBV27 and TRBJ2-7; 8 bases fit TRBD2. This receptor was identified in a young woman in good health. Material for sequencing was naive CD8+ T cells sorted from blood. The CDR3 DNA reads as TGTGCCAGCAGTTTATCGCCTAGCGGGCACGAGCAGTACTTC. This gives the protein CASSLSPSGHEQYF.